The clone carrying this TCR beta chain was observed at least ten times. The antigen remains unidentified. TCRdb recomputed calls from the reads with MiXCR, one row per CDR3 protein. The data show 65,000 to 85,000 distinct CDR3 sequences, with around 30% seen just once and 59% held by the top ten. The sample belongs to a study of T cell repertoires in cytomegalovirus infection. In the study overall: CMV epitopes that were recently identified and HLA-C-restricted were used alongside well-studied HLA-B-restricted ones.

Findings of the study overall: Public TCR beta family frequency separated CMV-and-HLA carriers, including in an independent cohort.

Deletions cut 3 bases from V and 8 bases from J, with 13 bases between. The CDR3 length is 13 residues. Germline V gene sequence: CDR1 MNHEY, CDR2 SVGAGI. The specimen comprised CD8+ T cells from cultured PBMCs, sampled from culture after CMV antigen stimulation. The origin of this receptor is a human donor in good health (CMV status not recorded). Some clones in this sample may be carry-over from other donors' samples. V and J are TRBV6-5 and TRBJ1-1; D not resolved. CDR3 coding DNA: TGTGCCAGCAGTTATCTCGGCGGATTGGAAGCTTTCTTT. Translating gives CASSYLGGLEAFF.